This TCR beta chain was captured in a study of T cells after yellow fever vaccination. Turning to the study itself: Low-cell-number fractions were prepared with SMART-Seq v4 Ultra Low Input.

Study-wide results and limits: The secondary response was weaker but peaked faster, day 5 versus 15. The booster saw the reappearance of most primary-vaccination clones (roughly 95% CD4, 88% CD8).

At least ten counts were recorded for this clonotype. What it binds is unknown. It was through 5'RACE template switching that TCR cDNA was made, with a universal primer site and UMIs added. One entry per CDR3 protein results from TCRdb running MiXCR on the 5' RACE reads. The table includes a few hundred thousand distinct CDR3 sequences, approximately 13% detected once. The CDR3 sequence is 15 residues long. Trimming took 7 bases from V and 1 from J; bases not matched to a gene: 7. Per germline, CDR1 MNHEY and CDR2 SMNVEV (reference sequence). The sample here was CD4+ T cells sorted from PBMCs, taken 15 days after the yellow fever booster vaccination. The origin of this receptor is a man between 18 and 35 years old who received the YFV17D yellow fever vaccine. The chain uses TRBV27 and TRBJ2-5; 9 positions match TRBD1. The CDR3 region has the DNA TGTGCCAGCACCCGGACAGGGGCCCTCCAAGAGACCCAGTACTTC. It translates to CASTRTGALQETQYF.